These 6 T cell receptor beta chains were all obtained from the same sample, sequenced in a study of T cells after yellow fever vaccination. TCRdb reprocessed the 5' RACE reads via MiXCR and lists one record per CDR3 protein. The sample records 100,000 to 150,000 distinct CDR3 sequences, 7.2% being singletons. The sequenced sample was CD4+ T cells sorted from PBMCs, obtained around 45 days after the first yellow fever vaccination. Source of these receptors: a man aged 18 to 30 who received the YFV17D yellow fever vaccine.

This chain connects TRBV7-6 to TRBJ2-5; 8 bases match TRBD2. Per germline, CDR1 SGHVS and CDR2 FNYEAQ. Losses at the gene ends were 3 bases for V and 4 bases for J; bases not matched to a gene: 7. The CDR3 runs 15 residues. The CDR3 reads CASSLAGLAIETQYF. CDR3 DNA: TGTGCCAGCAGCTTGGCCGGACTAGCAATAGAGACCCAGTACTTC.

This clonotype was observed a few times. This sequence joins TRBV7-2 and TRBJ2-3; D is unclear. The germline V gene encodes CDR1 SGHTA and CDR2 FQGNSA. CDR3 length: 15 amino acids. Trimming left V 3 bases short and J 5 bases short, with 15 bases between. The CDR3 is CASSFHWSSRDTQYF. The CDR3 DNA follows: TGTGCCAGCAGCTTCCACTGGTCTTCCAGAGATACGCAGTATTTT.

Many counts were recorded for this clonotype. The chain carries TRBV7-3 and TRBJ2-2; the D gene is possibly TRBD2 (5 bases). This CDR3 region has 13 residues. V was clipped by 11 bases and J by 1 base, with 11 bases between them. From germline, CDR1 is SGHTA and CDR2 FQGTGA. The CDR3 region has the DNA TGTGCCGGGTCCGGAGGGAACACCGGGGAGCTGTTTTTT. This sequence encodes CAGSGGNTGELFF.

To note about this clonotype: A clone one base away is much larger, so this may be a read error. This sequence joins TRBV6-2 or TRBV6-3 and TRBJ1-5, with 10 bases aligning to TRBD1. Germline CDR1 and CDR2: MNHEY and SVGEGT. The CDR3 runs 15 residues. This CDR3 is CVSRRQGADNQPQHF. DNA for the CDR3: TGTGTCAGCCGTAGACAGGGGGCGGACAATCAGCCCCAGCATTTT.

A note on this clonotype: A much larger clone is a single base away; this may be a read error. The chain links TRBV18 to TRBJ1-4; no definite D call. The CDR3 totals 13 residues. CDR1 and CDR2 from the germline V gene are KGHSH and LQKENI. The germline V and J ends were trimmed by 7 bases and 6 bases, with 12 bases remaining between them. The CDR3 sequence is CASCARLDEKLFF. CDR3 bases: TGTGCCAGCTGCGCGCGCTTAGATGAAAAACTGTTTTTT.

This clonotype was found many times. This chain uses TRBV10-1 with TRBJ2-3; unclear D gene. The CDR3 is 14 amino acids. Germline V gene lookup returns CDR1 WNHNN and CDR2 SYGVQD (reference sequence). Trimming took off 3 bases at V and 6 bases at J, with 13 bases between the two ends. In nucleotides, the CDR3 is TGCGCCAGCAGTGACATTGGGGTAGGGGATACGCAGTATTTT. This codes for CASSDIGVGDTQYF.